This T cell receptor beta chain was identified in a study of blood T cell repertoires in COVID-19. As for the study in general: Samples representing acute and convalescent COVID-19 were sourced from the United States, Italy and Spain. PBMCs, B-cell-depleted T cells, or T cells provided the cDNA or gDNA that made up the material.

Original methodology: Quantification of nucleated cells was approximated via reference gene primer amplification. Clones were sequenced by immunoSEQ multiplex PCR, and TCRdb holds only the in-frame ones, with some missing. V and J calls plus clone size are reproduced from that table; the DNA served to infer D and trimming. The top ten clones hold approximately 8.6% of a sample with approximately 28,000 clones, 60% to 85% of them seen once. Sequences were obtained from peripheral blood. The sequence derives from a woman in her 70s with active or convalescent COVID-19.

DNA for the CDR3: TGTGCCAGCAGCAAAGCCCTCGGTGGGAGGGGTGCTGGCACAGATACGCAGTATTTT. Amino acid sequence: CASSKALGGRGAGTDTQYF. The chain employs TRBV21-1 and TRBJ2-3; the D segment call TRBD2 is taken from the table without a DNA check. TRBV21-1 is a known pseudogene. This CDR3 contains 19 residues.